The 29 T cell receptor beta chains listed next were all sequenced from one sample in a study of T-cell reconstitution after alpha-beta-depleted transplantation in children. TCRbeta library construction was performed incorporating unique molecular identifiers. In TCRdb, the PCR reads were re-called with MiXCR into one record per CDR3 protein. In the table there are around 240,000 distinct CDR3 sequences, just under 8.5% of which are singletons. This specimen consisted of PBMCs, mostly from graft donor cells, obtained 180 days after TCRalphabeta/CD19-depleted stem cell transplant. These receptors came from a male patient between 5 and 17 years old who had a stem cell transplant for acute lymphoblastic leukemia, so the T cells may come from the graft donor.

As to this clonotype: Being one base from a much bigger clone, this may be a read error. The V gene is TRBV3-1, the J gene TRBJ2-2; 13 bases match TRBD2. CDR1 is LGHDT, CDR2 YNNKEL, per germline (reference sequence). The CDR3 covers 19 residues. The CDR3 nucleotides are TGTGCCATCAGCCCAAACGCCCCTGGACTAGCGGGAGCCCCCGGGGAGCTGTTTTTT. Its protein is CAISPNAPGLAGAPGELFF.

Ten or more counts support this clonotype. The V call is TRBV28, the J call TRBJ2-5, with TRBD2 matching 7 bases. V gave up 2 bases and J gave up 0 bases; unmatched junction bases: 3. Germline V gene sequence: CDR1 MDHEN, CDR2 SYDVKM. The CDR3 is 15 residues long. The CDR3 sequence: CASSLGGGYQETQYF. CDR3 nucleotides: TGTGCCAGCAGTTTAGGGGGGGGTTACCAAGAGACCCAGTACTTC.

The sample holds many counts of this clonotype. The chain carries TRBV9 and TRBJ2-2; 14 bases align to TRBD2. The J segment lost 0 bases and the V segment lost 0 bases, leaving 4 bases of the junction unmatched. This CDR3 has 19 amino acids. Germline V lookup: CDR1 SGDLS, CDR2 YYNGEE. The CDR3 protein is CASSVGGLAGAPNTGELFF. The CDR3 DNA reads as TGTGCCAGCAGCGTAGGGGGACTAGCGGGAGCCCCGAACACCGGGGAGCTGTTTTTT.

Note on this clonotype: A much larger clone lies a single base off, so this may be a read error. The chain links TRBV7-2 to TRBJ2-1; tentative D call: TRBD1 (6 bases). Per the germline V gene, CDR1 is SGHTA and CDR2 is FQGNSA. The length of the CDR3 is 13 residues. V was trimmed by 4 bases and J by 13 bases, leaving 17 bases between them. CDR3 amino acids: CASSSPYRVGQFF. In nucleotides, the CDR3 is TGTGCCAGCAGCTCGCCCTACAGGGTTGGTCAGTTCTTC.

At least ten counts were recorded for this clonotype. The chain combines TRBV6-1 with TRBJ1-1; perhaps TRBD1 as D (6 bases). V gave up 6 bases and J gave up 4 bases, with 24 bases separating them. The length of the CDR3 is 17 residues. CDR1 and CDR2 (germline): MNHNS, SASEGT. The CDR3 nucleotides are TGTGCCAGCAGAAAGTTATTCGGGGGCAGGGGACTCACTGAAGCTTTCTTT. Its protein product is CASRKLFGGRGLTEAFF.

This clonotype was detected many times. CDR3 nucleotides: TGTGCCAGCAGTTTAAAAGTGGGGTTGACTGAAGCTTTCTTT. Protein: CASSLKVGLTEAFF. This chain uses TRBV12-3 or TRBV12-4 with TRBJ1-1; D call uncertain. V dropped 2 bases and J dropped 5 bases, with 12 bases sitting between them. The CDR3 loop spans 14 amino acids.

This clonotype was observed many times. The chain couples TRBV7-9 to TRBJ2-7, with 8 bases lining up with TRBD2. V was clipped by 8 bases and J by 2 bases; unmatched bases: 8. The length of the CDR3 is 14 residues. In germline, CDR1 is SEHNR, CDR2 FQNEAQ (reference sequence). CDR3 sequence (DNA): TGTGCCAGCGGACGTCGGGGGGGAGCCTACGAGCAGTACTTC. It encodes CASGRRGGAYEQYF.

This clonotype was observed many times. The chain employs TRBV5-7 and TRBJ2-5; TRBD1 matches 10 bases. TRBV5-7 is given ORF status, its function remaining uncertain. The V gene end was trimmed by 0 bases and the J gene end by 5 bases; junction bases not matched to a gene: 10. The CDR3 loop spans 17 amino acids. CDR3 nucleotide sequence: TGTGCCAGCAGCTTGGCCCGGGACAGGGGATCGGGGGAGACCCAGTACTTC. Protein: CASSLARDRGSGETQYF.

This clonotype has ten or more counts. This rearrangement joins TRBV20-1 to TRBJ1-5, with 7 nucleotides matching TRBD1. This CDR3 is 15 amino acids long. V was clipped by 2 bases and J by 4 bases; unmatched bases: 8. Germline-derived CDR1 and CDR2 are DFQATT and SNEGSKA (reference sequence). CDR3 nucleotide sequence: TGCAGTGCTAGACCTCAGGGGGAGGGTAATCAGCCCCAGCATTTT. Translating gives CSARPQGEGNQPQHF.

This clonotype has ten or more counts. The genes are TRBV25-1 and TRBJ2-7, with TRBD1 as a possible D gene (6 bases). Trimming pared 4 bases from V and 3 bases from J, leaving 16 bases between. This CDR3 is built from 15 residues. Germline V lookup: CDR1 MGHDK, CDR2 SYGVNS. CDR3 coding DNA: TGTGCCAGCAGTGGACCTCCCAGCAGGGGCTACGAGCAGTACTTC. Residues: CASSGPPSRGYEQYF.

The table lists this clonotype with many counts. The rearrangement links TRBV24-1 to TRBJ2-4; TRBD1 is a possible D gene (6 bases). The germline V and J ends were trimmed by 4 bases and 2 bases, with 11 bases remaining between them. The CDR3 loop spans 15 amino acids. Germline V gene sequence: CDR1 KGHDR, CDR2 SFDVKD. DNA for the CDR3: TGTGCCACCAGTGACCGGACAGATTCCAAAAACATTCAGTACTTC. This codes for CATSDRTDSKNIQYF.

In its sample, this clonotype was seen many times. CDR3 loop: CASSHGLEQFF. In nucleotides, the CDR3 is TGTGCCAGCAGCCATGGTCTCGAGCAGTTCTTC. The rearrangement joins TRBV14 to TRBJ2-1; no clear D gene. Germline assignment: CDR1 SGHDN and CDR2 FVKESK. Trimming shortened V by 3 bases and J by 10 bases, and 7 bases separated the two germline ends. CDR3 length equals 11 residues.

The sample holds many counts of this clonotype. V and J are TRBV6-1 and TRBJ2-6; D uncertain. CDR3 length equals 15 residues. The germline V and J ends were trimmed by 4 bases and 5 bases, with 12 bases remaining between them. The germline CDR1 and CDR2 sequences are MNHNS and SASEGT. This CDR3 is CASSVPLLWANVLTF. CDR3 DNA: TGTGCCAGCAGTGTCCCGCTTCTCTGGGCCAACGTCCTGACTTTC.

This clonotype has at least ten counts. The chain uses TRBV27 and TRBJ2-1, with D unresolved. Between the trimmed V and J ends, which lost 5 bases and 5 bases, there was a span of 7 bases. The germline CDR1 and CDR2 sequences are MNHEY and SMNVEV (reference sequence). This CDR3 is built from 12 residues. The CDR3 loop reads CASSRTNNEQFF. DNA for the CDR3: TGTGCCAGCAGTCGAACTAACAATGAGCAGTTCTTC.

This clonotype was seen ten or more times. The CDR3 sequence is CASSYSEPSSTDTQYF. For the CDR3, the DNA is TGTGCCAGCAGTTACTCTGAGCCGTCTAGCACAGATACGCAGTATTTT. The chain employs TRBV6-5 and TRBJ2-3, with D hard to call. CDR3 length: 16 residues. Germline lookup yields CDR1 MNHEY and CDR2 SVGAGI. Trimming cost V 0 bases and J 0 bases, with 10 bases left between them.

This clonotype has ten or more counts. This chain connects TRBV7-2 to TRBJ2-4; either TRBD1 or TRBD2 may supply D (6 bases each). Between the trimmed V and J ends, which lost 1 base and 6 bases, there was a span of 16 bases. The CDR3 length is 16 residues. Germline V CDR1 and CDR2: SGHTA, FQGNSA. This chain's CDR3 is CASSLVSGAGRNIQYF. CDR3 bases: TGTGCCAGCAGCTTAGTGTCGGGGGCAGGTAGAAACATTCAGTACTTC.

A remark on this clonotype: This clone may be a read error of a much larger clone one base away. The rearrangement joins TRBV5-6 to TRBJ2-7, with D possibly TRBD2 on 5 matching bases. The CDR3 covers 13 residues. The germline V and J ends were trimmed by 2 bases and 0 bases, with 6 bases remaining between them. CDR1 SGHDT and CDR2 YYEEEE come from the germline V gene. Here the CDR3 reads CASSFGVSYEQYF. The DNA of the CDR3 is TGTGCCAGCAGCTTCGGGGTCTCCTACGAGCAGTACTTC.

This clonotype was detected ten times or more. This chain uses TRBV29-1 with TRBJ2-1; TRBD1 aligns across 7 bases. The V gene end was trimmed by 7 bases and the J gene end by 7 bases; junction bases not matched to a gene: 10. The CDR3 is 13 amino acids. CDR1 and CDR2 from the germline V gene are SQVTM and ANQGSEA. CDR3 loop: CSGYTGAVNEQFF. For the CDR3, the DNA is TGCAGCGGCTATACAGGGGCCGTGAATGAGCAGTTCTTC.

This clonotype was counted ten times or more. The chain carries TRBV11-2 and TRBJ2-7; D uncertain. V was shortened by 4 bases and J by 4 bases, with 8 bases between the two germline ends. Germline V gene data show CDR1 as SGHAT and CDR2 as FQNNGV. The CDR3 covers 12 residues. CDR3 region: CASSSPGYEQYF. The CDR3 DNA reads TGTGCCAGCAGCTCTCCCGGGTACGAGCAGTACTTC.

This clonotype was recorded at least ten times. At one end the junction does not follow the germline gene, possibly because of a read error. The genes are TRBV7-3 and TRBJ2-1; 10 bases are shared with TRBD2. Germline V CDR1 and CDR2: SGHTA, FQGTGA. This CDR3 is built from 15 residues. CDR3 residues: CASSLAGGLYNEQFF. The CDR3 DNA sequence: TGCGCCAGCAGCTTAGCGGGGGGTCTCTACAATGAGCAGTTCTTC.

This clonotype came up many times. This chain joins TRBV20-1 and TRBJ1-4; 7 bases fit TRBD1. With V trimmed by 6 bases and J by 6 bases, 13 bases remained unmatched. The CDR3 is 15 amino acids. The V gene's germline CDR1 is DFQATT and CDR2 SNEGSKA (reference sequence). The CDR3 DNA reads TGCAGTGCCCCCGCGGCAGACAGGGAGGATGAAAAACTGTTTTTT. It encodes CSAPAADREDEKLFF.

This clonotype was recorded many times. The rearrangement links TRBV10-3 to TRBJ2-6; 12 bases fit TRBD1. Germline values: CDR1 ENHRY, CDR2 SYGVKD. The CDR3 loop spans 18 amino acids. The V segment lost 6 bases and the J segment 0 bases; nucleotides outside the gene matches: 6. The CDR3 DNA follows: TGTGCCATCAGAGGGACAGGGGGCGTTTCCTCTGGGGCCAACGTCCTGACTTTC. It yields the protein CAIRGTGGVSSGANVLTF.

This clonotype was seen ten or more times. The chain links TRBV12-3 or TRBV12-4 to TRBJ1-3, with D possibly being TRBD1 (5 bases). The V end lost 7 bases, the J end lost 2 bases, and 12 bases lay between the germline ends. This CDR3 is 14 amino acids long. In nucleotides, the CDR3 is TGTGCCAGCAACACCCCAGGGACTGGAAACACCATATATTTT. Protein product: CASNTPGTGNTIYF.

This clonotype was seen many times. The chain recombines TRBV7-2 with TRBJ1-5; 7 bases align to TRBD1. This CDR3 contains 16 residues. Trimming at V came to 1 base and at J to 7 bases, leaving 10 bases not matched to a gene. Germline V gene sequence: CDR1 SGHTA, CDR2 FQGNSA. CDR3 amino acids: CASSLGIDRAGQPQHF. CDR3 DNA sequence: TGTGCCAGCAGCTTAGGCATTGACAGGGCGGGGCAGCCCCAGCATTTT.

This clonotype was observed at least ten times. The rearrangement joins TRBV7-3 to TRBJ2-7; 8 positions match TRBD1. Germline loops: CDR1 SGHTA, CDR2 FQGTGA. The junction had 12 bases not matched to a gene; V was cut back by 5 bases and J by 6 bases. This CDR3 has 15 amino acids. CDR3 DNA sequence: TGTGCCAGCAGCCCTACAGGGGGACAGGCTTCCGAGCAGTACTTC. This encodes CASSPTGGQASEQYF.

The chain combines TRBV11-1 with TRBJ2-7; 9 bases match TRBD1. Looked up from germline, CDR1 is SGHAT and CDR2 is FQDESV (reference sequence). This CDR3 comprises 15 residues. Unmatched junction bases numbered 11, after V lost 5 bases and J lost 6 bases. CDR3 DNA sequence: TGTGCCAGCAGCCTTTACCGCGGACAGGGGACCGAGCAGTACTTC. Translation: CASSLYRGQGTEQYF. The complete variable domain, with remaining parts taken from reference TRBV11-1 and TRBJ2-7, reads EAEVAQSPRYKITEKSQAVAFWCDPISGHATLYWYRQILGQGPELLVQFQDESVVDDSQLPKDRFSAERLKGVDSTLKIQPAELGDSAMYLCASSLYRGQGTEQYFGPGTRLTVT.

This clonotype has ten or more counts. The genes are TRBV6-5 and TRBJ2-6; the match to TRBD1 covers 12 bases. This CDR3 comprises 18 residues. The trim removed 2 bases at V and 4 bases at J, leaving 6 bases unmatched. The germline CDR1 and CDR2 sequences are MNHEY and SVGAGI. CDR3 DNA sequence: TGTGCCAGCAGTTACCCGGGACAGGGGGCGCCCGGGGCCAACGTCCTGACTTTC. Its translation is CASSYPGQGAPGANVLTF.

This clonotype showed up many times. The chain uses TRBV5-1 and TRBJ2-7, with 9 bases that match TRBD1. The CDR3 totals 18 residues. Germline V lookup: CDR1 SGHRS, CDR2 YFSETQ. The junction had 14 bases not matched to a gene; V was cut back by 2 bases and J by 2 bases. CDR3 DNA sequence: TGCGCCAGCAGCTTCTGGACAGGGGTGAACACCGTCGCCTACGAGCAGTACTTC. Translating it yields CASSFWTGVNTVAYEQYF.

This clonotype was seen repeatedly, ten times or more. CDR3 region: CASSPPEEGGNEQFF. CDR3 DNA sequence: TGCGCCAGCAGTCCTCCAGAAGAGGGGGGCAATGAGCAGTTCTTC. This sequence joins TRBV23-1 and TRBJ2-1, with D possibly called TRBD1 or TRBD2 (6 bases each). TRBV23-1 is marked as an open reading frame, function uncertain. The CDR3 has 15 amino acids. Trimming removed 4 bases at V and 6 bases at J, with 16 bases between.